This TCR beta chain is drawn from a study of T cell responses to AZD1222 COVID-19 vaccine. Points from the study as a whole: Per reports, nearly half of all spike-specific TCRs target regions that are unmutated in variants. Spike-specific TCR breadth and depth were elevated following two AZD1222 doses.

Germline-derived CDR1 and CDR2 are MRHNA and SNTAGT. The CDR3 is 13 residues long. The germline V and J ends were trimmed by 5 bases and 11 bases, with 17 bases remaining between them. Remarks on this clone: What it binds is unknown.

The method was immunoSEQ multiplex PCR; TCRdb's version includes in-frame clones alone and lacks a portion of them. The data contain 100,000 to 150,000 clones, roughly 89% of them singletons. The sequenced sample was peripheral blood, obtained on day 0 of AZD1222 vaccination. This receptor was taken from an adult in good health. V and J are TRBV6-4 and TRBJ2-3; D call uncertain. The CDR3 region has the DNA TGTGCCAGCAGTCCCCTGTCGCCTCCCGTGCAGTATTTT. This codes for CASSPLSPPVQYF.